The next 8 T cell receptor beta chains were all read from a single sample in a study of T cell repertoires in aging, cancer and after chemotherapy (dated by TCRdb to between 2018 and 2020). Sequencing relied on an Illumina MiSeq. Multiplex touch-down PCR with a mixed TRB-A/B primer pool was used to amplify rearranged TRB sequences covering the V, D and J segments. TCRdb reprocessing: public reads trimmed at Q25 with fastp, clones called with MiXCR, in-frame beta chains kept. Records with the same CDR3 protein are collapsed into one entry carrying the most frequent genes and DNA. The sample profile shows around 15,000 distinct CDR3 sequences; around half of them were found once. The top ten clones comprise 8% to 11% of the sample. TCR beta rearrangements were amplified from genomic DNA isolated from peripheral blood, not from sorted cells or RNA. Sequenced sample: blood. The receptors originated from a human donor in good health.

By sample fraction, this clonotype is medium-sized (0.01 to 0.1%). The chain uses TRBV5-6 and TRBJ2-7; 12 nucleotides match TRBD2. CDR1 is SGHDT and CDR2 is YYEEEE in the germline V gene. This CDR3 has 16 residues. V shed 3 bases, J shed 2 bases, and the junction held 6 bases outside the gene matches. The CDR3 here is CASSSSTSGRPYEQYF. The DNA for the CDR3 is TGTGCCAGCAGCTCGTCGACTAGCGGGAGACCCTACGAGCAGTACTTC.

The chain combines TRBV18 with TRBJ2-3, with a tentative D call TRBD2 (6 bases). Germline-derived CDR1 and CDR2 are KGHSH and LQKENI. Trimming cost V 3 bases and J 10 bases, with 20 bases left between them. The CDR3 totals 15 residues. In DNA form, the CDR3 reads TGTGCCAGCTCACCTGAGTTGGGACTTCCTACCTCGCAGTATTTT. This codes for CASSPELGLPTSQYF.

CDR3 amino acids: CASTHSQGNHYGYTF. For the CDR3, the DNA is TGTGCCAGTACCCATTCCCAGGGAAACCACTATGGCTACACCTTC. The V call is TRBV19, the J call TRBJ1-2; D perhaps matches TRBD1 (5 bases). V lost 7 bases and J lost 3, with 18 bases in between. The CDR3 runs to 15 residues. The germline V gene encodes CDR1 LNHDA and CDR2 SQIVND (reference sequence).

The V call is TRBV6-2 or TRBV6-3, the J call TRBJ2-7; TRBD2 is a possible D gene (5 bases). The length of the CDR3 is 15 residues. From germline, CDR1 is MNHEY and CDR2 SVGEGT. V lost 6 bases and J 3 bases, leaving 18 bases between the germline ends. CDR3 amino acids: CASRRTSGSLYEQYF. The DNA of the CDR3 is TGTGCCAGCAGACGCACCAGCGGTTCGCTCTACGAGCAGTACTTC.

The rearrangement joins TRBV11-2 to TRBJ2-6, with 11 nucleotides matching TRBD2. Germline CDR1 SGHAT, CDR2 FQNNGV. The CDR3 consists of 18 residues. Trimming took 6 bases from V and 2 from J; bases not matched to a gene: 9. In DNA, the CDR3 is TGTGCCAGCAGAAGCTGGGCACTAGCGGGAGCTGGGGCCAACGTCCTGACTTTC. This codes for CASRSWALAGAGANVLTF. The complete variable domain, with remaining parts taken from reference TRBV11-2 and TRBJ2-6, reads EAGVAQSPRYKIIEKRQSVAFWCNPISGHATLYWYQQILGQGPKLLIQFQNNGVVDDSQLPKDRFSAERLKGVDSTLKIQPAKLEDSAVYLCASRSWALAGAGANVLTFGAGSRLTVL.

CDR3 DNA: TGTGCCAGCAGCTGGACAGCCGGGGGAATACAAGAGACCCAGTACTTC. The encoded protein is CASSWTAGGIQETQYF. The chain employs TRBV5-6 and TRBJ2-5; D may match TRBD1 or TRBD2 (6 bases each). CDR1 SGHDT and CDR2 YYEEEE come from the germline V gene. Trimming took 3 bases from V and 2 from J, leaving 17 bases between them. The CDR3 runs to 16 residues. The whole variable domain, filled in from reference TRBV5-6 and TRBJ2-5, reads DAGVTQSPTHLIKTRGQQVTLRCSPKSGHDTVSWYQQALGQGPQFIFQYYEEEERQRGNFPDRFSGHQFPNYSSELNVNALLLGDSALYLCASSWTAGGIQETQYFGPGTRLLVL.

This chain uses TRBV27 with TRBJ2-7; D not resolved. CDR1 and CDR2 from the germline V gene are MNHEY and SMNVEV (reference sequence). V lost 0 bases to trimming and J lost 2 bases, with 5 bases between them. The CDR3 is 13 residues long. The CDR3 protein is CASSLSGPYEQYF. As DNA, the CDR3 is TGTGCCAGCAGTTTATCAGGTCCCTACGAGCAGTACTTC.

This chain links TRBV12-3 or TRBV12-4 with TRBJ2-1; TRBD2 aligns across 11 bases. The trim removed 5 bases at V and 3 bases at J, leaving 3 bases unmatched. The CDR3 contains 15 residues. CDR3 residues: CASSATSGSYNEQFF. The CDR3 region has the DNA TGTGCCAGCAGTGCCACTAGCGGGAGCTACAATGAGCAGTTCTTC.